Listed here are 18 T cell receptor beta chains from one sample, sequenced in a study of OX40 agonist ivuxolimab in advanced cancers. Profiled with immunoSEQ multiplex PCR; TCRdb holds only in-frame clones, not every one. The sample has about 62,000 clones; roughly 84% are singletons. The sample in question was CD4+ or CD8+ T cells sorted from blood, obtained in a trial of the OX40 agonist ivuxolimab. Receptor source: an adult with an advanced solid tumor such as melanoma, head and neck, liver or kidney cancer.

The rearrangement links TRBV6-1 to TRBJ2-1; TRBD1 matches 9 bases. The germline gives CDR1 MNHNS, CDR2 SASEGT. The CDR3 spans 14 residues. Trimming cost V 8 bases and J 10 bases; bases outside gene matches: 12. The CDR3 nucleotides are TGTGCCAGCGGAAGCGTCGCGGGACAGGGCGAGCAGTTCTTC. Protein sequence: CASGSVAGQGEQFF.

V and J are TRBV29-1 and TRBJ2-7; D remains ambiguous. This CDR3 is built from 13 residues. Germline V gene data show CDR1 as SQVTM and CDR2 as ANQGSEA. The V and J ends lost 6 bases and 6 bases respectively, with 18 bases between them. In DNA, the CDR3 is TGCAGCGTAGGCAGAAACCGGCTAGGCGAGCAGTACTTC. This sequence encodes CSVGRNRLGEQYF.

The chain couples TRBV7-2 to TRBJ2-2; weak D call: TRBD2 (5 bases). V was pared by 0 bases and J by 12 bases, with 11 bases between. The germline CDR1 and CDR2 sequences are SGHTA and FQGNSA. CDR3 size: 13 residues. The CDR3 coding sequence is TGTGCCAGCAGCTTAGCGAAGGAGGTGAAGCTGTTTTTT. Amino acids: CASSLAKEVKLFF.

The gene calls are TRBV11-2 and TRBJ2-1; 8 bases are a match to TRBD1. J gave up 8 bases and V 1 base, and 4 bases lay outside the gene matches. Germline V gene sequence: CDR1 SGHAT, CDR2 FQNNGV. The CDR3 has 14 amino acids. The CDR3 sequence is CASSLGQGMDEQFF. The CDR3 region has the DNA TGTGCCAGCAGCTTAGGACAGGGGATGGATGAGCAGTTCTTC.

This sequence joins TRBV7-3 and TRBJ2-7; TRBD2 is a possible D gene (6 bases). This CDR3 is built from 21 residues. V lost 6 bases, J lost 0 bases, and 33 bases lay in between. Germline-derived CDR1 and CDR2 are SGHTA and FQGTGA. CDR3 DNA sequence: TGTGCCAGCAGTTCACCTGGTGCCCGGAGCCCGGGAGCCCATTCCTCCTACGAGCAGTACTTC. Amino acid sequence: CASSSPGARSPGAHSSYEQYF.

J is TRBJ1-6 and V is TRBV28; no clear D gene. V lost 8 bases and J lost 11, with 10 bases in between. CDR3 size: 11 residues. CDR1 is MDHEN and CDR2 is SYDVKM in the germline V gene. The chain's CDR3 is CASSLRPPLHF. The CDR3 region has the DNA TGTGCCAGCTCCCTCCGGCCACCCCTCCACTTT. Based on the CDR3 plus reference TRBV28 and TRBJ1-6, the full variable domain is DVKVTQSSRYLVKRTGEKVFLECVQDMDHENMFWYRQDPGLGLRLIYFSYDVKMKEKGDIPEGYSVSREKKERFSLILESASTNQTSMYLCASSLRPPLHFGNGTRLTVT.

V is TRBV19 and J is TRBJ1-1; D is ambiguous. The germline CDR1 and CDR2 sequences are LNHDA and SQIVND (reference sequence). The V and J ends lost 0 bases and 6 bases respectively, with 14 bases between them. The CDR3 has 15 residues. CDR3 in DNA: TGTGCCAGTAGTATAGAGGCAGGAAGGTTGCCTGAAGCTTTCTTT. Amino acid sequence: CASSIEAGRLPEAFF.

V gene TRBV27 combines with J gene TRBJ2-7; 10 bases line up with TRBD1. The CDR3 covers 15 residues. Germline loops: CDR1 MNHEY, CDR2 SMNVEV (reference sequence). V was clipped by 5 bases and J by 3 bases; unmatched bases: 7. DNA for the CDR3: TGTGCCAGCAGTCTTCCCGGGACAGGGGTCTACGAGCAGTACTTC. Residues: CASSLPGTGVYEQYF.

The chain is built from TRBV4-1 and TRBJ1-2; TRBD1 might be the D (6 bases). The CDR3 runs 14 residues. The ends were cut back, 3 bases at V and 0 bases at J, with 8 bases in the middle. Germline-derived CDR1 and CDR2 are MGHRA and YSYEKL. The CDR3 loop is CASSQGAANYGYTF. The CDR3 DNA is TGCGCCAGCAGCCAGGGGGCGGCTAACTATGGCTACACCTTC.

The V call is TRBV21-1, the J call TRBJ1-1; TRBD1, as called in the table, went unchecked against the DNA. TRBV21-1 represents a pseudogene. The CDR3 length is 14 residues. CDR3 residues: CARPQVSGNTEAFF. The CDR3 nucleotides are TGTGCCAGACCACAGGTTTCGGGGAACACTGAAGCTTTCTTT.

This clone has just one count. This rearrangement joins TRBV6-4 to TRBJ2-3; 10 bases are shared with TRBD2. Germline trimming cut 8 bases from V and 2 bases from J; bases unmatched to any gene: 7. The germline V gene has CDR1 MRHNA and CDR2 SNTAGT. This CDR3 comprises 15 residues. Here the CDR3 reads CASSFSGGSTDTQYF. DNA of the CDR3: TGTGCCAGCTCATTTAGCGGGGGGTCCACAGATACGCAGTATTTT.

The CDR3 coding sequence is TGTGCCAGCAGGTCTATAGGGATGGTCCAAGAGACCCAGTACTTC. Its translation is CASRSIGMVQETQYF. The chain is built from TRBV27 and TRBJ2-5; D is ambiguous. This CDR3 is built from 15 residues. V lost 6 bases and J lost 1, with 15 bases in between. CDR1 is MNHEY and CDR2 is SMNVEV in the germline V gene (reference sequence).

This chain uses TRBV28 with TRBJ2-7; 7 positions match TRBD2. CDR1 MDHEN and CDR2 SYDVKM come from the germline V gene. This CDR3 region has 16 residues. Trimming removed 7 bases from V and 0 bases from J; junction bases left unmatched: 12. In nucleotides, the CDR3 is TGTGCCAGCACTTCAATGGGGGGGGTTAGCTCCTACGAGCAGTACTTC. It is translated as CASTSMGGVSSYEQYF.

This chain joins TRBV6-1 and TRBJ2-3; no firm D call. The V gene lost 7 bases and the J gene lost 0 bases, with 11 bases spanning the gap. CDR1 MNHNS and CDR2 SASEGT come from the germline V gene. The CDR3 consists of 14 residues. The CDR3 region is CASTGPISTDTQYF. The CDR3, as DNA: TGTGCCAGCACCGGACCGATTAGCACAGATACGCAGTATTTT.

This clone appeared a few times. V gene TRBV19 combines with J gene TRBJ2-5; 11 positions match TRBD1. The CDR3 extends over 17 amino acids. Germline loops: CDR1 LNHDA, CDR2 SQIVND (reference sequence). V lost 1 base to trimming and J lost 4 bases; unmatched junction nucleotides: 8. CDR3 sequence (DNA): TGTGCCAGTAGTATAGGCCTTGGGACAGGGGGTCGAGAGACCCAGTACTTC. It translates to CASSIGLGTGGRETQYF.

The J gene is TRBJ2-6, the V gene TRBV7-3, with D possibly being TRBD1 (6 bases). Between the trimmed V and J ends, which lost 5 bases and 3 bases, there was a span of 20 bases. In germline, CDR1 is SGHTA, CDR2 FQGTGA. The CDR3 sequence is 18 residues long. CDR3 amino acids: CASSPIRNRVGGANVLTF. The CDR3 DNA sequence: TGTGCCAGCAGCCCGATAAGAAACAGGGTTGGTGGGGCCAACGTCCTGACTTTC.

This clone appeared a few times. Other DNA sequences from this sample encode an identical CDR3 as well. CDR3 nucleotide sequence: TGTGCCAGCTCACCGGGGAATCAGCCCCAGCATTTT. Protein: CASSPGNQPQHF. The V call is TRBV18, the J call TRBJ1-5; D is undetermined. With 3 bases removed from V and 4 bases from J, the gap between germline ends came to 4 bases. The CDR3 is 12 amino acids. The germline CDR1 and CDR2 sequences are KGHSH and LQKENI.

The table lists this clone with a count of one. This chain uses TRBV18 with TRBJ1-4, with D unclear. Trimming cost V 2 bases and J 0 bases, with 7 bases left between them. Germline CDR1 is KGHSH and CDR2 is LQKENI. This CDR3 is 15 amino acids long. The CDR3 nucleotides read TGTGCCAGCTCACCAAGGAGTTCAACTAATGAAAAACTGTTTTTT. Translation: CASSPRSSTNEKLFF. The full variable domain, in which reference TRBV18 and TRBJ1-4 provide the parts outside the CDR3, is NAGVMQNPRHLVRRRGQEARLRCSPMKGHSHVYWYRQLPEEGLKFMVYLQKENIIDESGMPKERFSAEFPKEGPSILRIQQVVRGDSAAYFCASSPRSSTNEKLFFGSGTQLSVL.